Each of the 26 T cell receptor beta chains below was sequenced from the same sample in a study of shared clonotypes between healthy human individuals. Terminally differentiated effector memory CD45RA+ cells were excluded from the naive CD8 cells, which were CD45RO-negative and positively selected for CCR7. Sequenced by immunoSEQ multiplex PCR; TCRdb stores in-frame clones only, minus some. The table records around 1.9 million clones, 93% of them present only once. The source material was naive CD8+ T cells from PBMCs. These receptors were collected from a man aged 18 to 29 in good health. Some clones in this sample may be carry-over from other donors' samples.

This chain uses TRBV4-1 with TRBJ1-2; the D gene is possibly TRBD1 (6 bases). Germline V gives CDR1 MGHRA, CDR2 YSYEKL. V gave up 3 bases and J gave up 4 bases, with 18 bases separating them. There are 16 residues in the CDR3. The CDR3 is CASSHPRGGEVYGYTF. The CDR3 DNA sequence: TGCGCCAGCAGCCACCCGAGGGGGGGCGAGGTCTATGGCTACACCTTC.

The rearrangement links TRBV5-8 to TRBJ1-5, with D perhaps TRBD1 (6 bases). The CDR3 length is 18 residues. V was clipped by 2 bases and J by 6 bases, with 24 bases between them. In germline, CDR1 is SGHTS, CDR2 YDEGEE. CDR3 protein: CASSFQSGGRGLGQPQHF. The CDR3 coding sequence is TGTGCCAGCAGCTTTCAATCTGGGGGGCGAGGGCTGGGTCAGCCCCAGCATTTT.

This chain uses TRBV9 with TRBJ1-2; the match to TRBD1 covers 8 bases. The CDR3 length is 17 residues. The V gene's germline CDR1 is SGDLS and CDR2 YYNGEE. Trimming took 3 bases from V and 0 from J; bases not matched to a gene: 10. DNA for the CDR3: TGTGCCAGCAGCGCGGGACAGGCCCCGTTAGCTAACTATGGCTACACCTTC. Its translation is CASSAGQAPLANYGYTF.

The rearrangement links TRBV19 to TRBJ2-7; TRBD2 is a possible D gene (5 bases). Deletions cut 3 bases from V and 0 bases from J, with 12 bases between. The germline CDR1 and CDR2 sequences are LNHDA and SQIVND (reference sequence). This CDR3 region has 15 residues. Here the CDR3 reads CASSIGRGISYEQYF. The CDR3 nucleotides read TGTGCCAGTAGTATTGGACGGGGAATCTCCTACGAGCAGTACTTC.

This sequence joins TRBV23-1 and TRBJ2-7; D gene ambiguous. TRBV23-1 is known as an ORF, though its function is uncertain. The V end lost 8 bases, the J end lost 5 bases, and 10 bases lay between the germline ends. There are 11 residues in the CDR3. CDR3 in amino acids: CASGRRHEQYF. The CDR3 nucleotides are TGCGCCAGCGGCCGTCGACACGAGCAGTACTTC.

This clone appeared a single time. The CDR3 DNA is TGTGCCACCCAGGCAGGACAGAGGGCTGAAGCTTTCTTT. Protein sequence: CATQAGQRAEAFF. The J gene is TRBJ1-1, the V gene TRBV27, with TRBD1 as a possible D gene (6 bases). Trimming left V 10 bases short and J 6 bases short, with 18 bases between. CDR3 length: 13 residues. Germline V gene lookup returns CDR1 MNHEY and CDR2 SMNVEV (reference sequence).

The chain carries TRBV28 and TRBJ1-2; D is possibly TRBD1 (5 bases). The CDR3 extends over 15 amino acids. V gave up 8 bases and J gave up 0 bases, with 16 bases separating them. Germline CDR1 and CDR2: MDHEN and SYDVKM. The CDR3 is CASLAQVSPNYGYTF. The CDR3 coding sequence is TGTGCCAGCCTTGCACAGGTCTCCCCTAACTATGGCTACACCTTC.

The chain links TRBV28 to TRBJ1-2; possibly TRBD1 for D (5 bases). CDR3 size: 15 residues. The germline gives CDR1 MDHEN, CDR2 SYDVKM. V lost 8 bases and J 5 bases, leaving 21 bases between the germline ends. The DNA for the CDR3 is TGTGCCAGCCGCTACTTCGTAGGGGCCGGGTATGGCTACACCTTC. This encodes CASRYFVGAGYGYTF.

The CDR3 is CASSESKLSGRSDTQYF. CDR3 in DNA: TGCGCCAGCAGTGAGTCAAAACTTAGCGGGAGATCAGATACGCAGTATTTT. This rearrangement joins TRBV10-1 to TRBJ2-3; 9 bases match TRBD2. J was trimmed by 4 bases and V by 0 bases; bases with no gene match: 8. This CDR3 has 17 amino acids. Per germline, CDR1 WNHNN and CDR2 SYGVQD (reference sequence).

In DNA form, the CDR3 reads TGTGCCAGCAGCGCCGGGACTAGCGGGAGCGGGACAGATACGCAGTATTTT. It codes for CASSAGTSGSGTDTQYF. V is TRBV9 and J is TRBJ2-3; TRBD2 aligns across 14 bases. The germline CDR1 and CDR2 sequences are SGDLS and YYNGEE. The CDR3 spans 17 residues. The V and J ends lost 3 bases and 3 bases, in that order; junction bases with no gene match: 6. The full variable domain, its missing parts supplied by reference TRBV9 and TRBJ2-3, is DSGVTQTPKHLITATGQRVTLRCSPRSGDLSVYWYQQSLDQGLQFLIQYYNGEERAKGNILERFSAQQFPDLHSELNLSSLELGDSALYFCASSAGTSGSGTDTQYFGPGTRLTVL.

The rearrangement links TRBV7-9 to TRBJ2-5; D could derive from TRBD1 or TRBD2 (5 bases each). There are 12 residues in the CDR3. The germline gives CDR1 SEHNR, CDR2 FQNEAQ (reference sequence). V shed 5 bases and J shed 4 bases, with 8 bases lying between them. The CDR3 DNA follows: TGTGCCAGCAGCACCGGGACAGAGACCCAGTACTTC. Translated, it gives CASSTGTETQYF. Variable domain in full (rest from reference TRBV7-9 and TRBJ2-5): DTGVSQNPRHKITKRGQNVTFRCDPISEHNRLYWYRQTLGQGPEFLTYFQNEAQLEKSRLLSDRFSAERPKGSFSTLEIQRTEQGDSAMYLCASSTGTETQYFGPGTRLLVL.

The CDR3 protein is CASSSRSLSSYNEQFF. The CDR3 DNA reads TGTGCCAGCAGCTCACGGTCATTAAGCTCCTACAATGAGCAGTTCTTC. The chain is built from TRBV11-3 and TRBJ2-1, with D uncertain. Germline V gene data show CDR1 as SGHNT and CDR2 as YENEEA. V was cut by 4 bases and J by 0 bases, with 13 bases left in between. The CDR3 spans 16 residues. Complete variable domain (other parts from reference TRBV11-3 and TRBJ2-1): EAGVVQSPRYKIIEKKQPVAFWCNPISGHNTLYWYLQNLGQGPELLIRYENEEAVDDSQLPKDRFSAERLKGVDSTLKIQPAELGDSAVYLCASSSRSLSSYNEQFFGPGTRLTVL.

The chain's CDR3 is CASSSRTGRHEQYF. DNA of the CDR3: TGTGCCAGCAGTTCTCGAACAGGGCGCCACGAGCAGTACTTC. This sequence joins TRBV27 and TRBJ2-7; D is possibly TRBD1 (6 bases). V was clipped by 4 bases and J by 5 bases, with 15 bases between them. The CDR3 length is 14 residues. The germline CDR1 and CDR2 sequences are MNHEY and SMNVEV (reference sequence).

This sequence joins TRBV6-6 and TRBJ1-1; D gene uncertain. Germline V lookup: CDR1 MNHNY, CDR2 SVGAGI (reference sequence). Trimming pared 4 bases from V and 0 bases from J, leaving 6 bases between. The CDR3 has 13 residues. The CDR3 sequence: CASSFTVNTEAFF. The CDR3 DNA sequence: TGTGCCAGCAGTTTCACCGTGAACACTGAAGCTTTCTTT.

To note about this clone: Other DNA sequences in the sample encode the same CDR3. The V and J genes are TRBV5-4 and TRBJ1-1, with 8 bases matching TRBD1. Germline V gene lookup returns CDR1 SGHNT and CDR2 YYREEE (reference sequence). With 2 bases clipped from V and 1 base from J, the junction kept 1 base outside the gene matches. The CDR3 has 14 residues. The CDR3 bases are TGTGCCAGCAGCTTCACAGGGGGGAACACTGAAGCTTTCTTT. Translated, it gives CASSFTGGNTEAFF.

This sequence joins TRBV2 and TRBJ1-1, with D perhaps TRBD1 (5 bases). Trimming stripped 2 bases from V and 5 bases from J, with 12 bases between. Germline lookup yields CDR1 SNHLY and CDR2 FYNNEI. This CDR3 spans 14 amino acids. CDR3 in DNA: TGTGCCAGCAGTGAAATTAGTTCAGGGACTGAAGCTTTCTTT. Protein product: CASSEISSGTEAFF.

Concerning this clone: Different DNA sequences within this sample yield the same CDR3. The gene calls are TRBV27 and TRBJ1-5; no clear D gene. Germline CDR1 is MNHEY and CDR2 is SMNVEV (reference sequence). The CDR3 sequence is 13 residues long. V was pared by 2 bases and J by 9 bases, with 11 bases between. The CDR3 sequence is CASSLRGPGPQHF. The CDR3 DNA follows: TGTGCCAGCAGTTTACGCGGGCCCGGGCCCCAGCATTTT.

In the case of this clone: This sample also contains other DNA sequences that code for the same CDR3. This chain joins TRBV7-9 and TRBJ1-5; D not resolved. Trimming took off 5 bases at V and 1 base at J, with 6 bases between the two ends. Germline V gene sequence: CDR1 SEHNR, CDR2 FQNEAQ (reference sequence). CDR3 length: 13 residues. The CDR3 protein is CASSRGSNQPQHF. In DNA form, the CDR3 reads TGTGCCAGCAGCCGCGGAAGCAATCAGCCCCAGCATTTT. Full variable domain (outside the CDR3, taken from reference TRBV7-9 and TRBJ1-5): DTGVSQNPRHKITKRGQNVTFRCDPISEHNRLYWYRQTLGQGPEFLTYFQNEAQLEKSRLLSDRFSAERPKGSFSTLEIQRTEQGDSAMYLCASSRGSNQPQHFGDGTRLSIL.

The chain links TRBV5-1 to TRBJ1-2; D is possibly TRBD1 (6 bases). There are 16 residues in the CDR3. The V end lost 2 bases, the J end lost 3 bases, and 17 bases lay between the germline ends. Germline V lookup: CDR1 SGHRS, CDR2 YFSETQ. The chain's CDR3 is CASSFRGGRADYGYTF. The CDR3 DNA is TGCGCCAGCAGCTTTCGCGGGGGCAGGGCTGACTATGGCTACACCTTC.

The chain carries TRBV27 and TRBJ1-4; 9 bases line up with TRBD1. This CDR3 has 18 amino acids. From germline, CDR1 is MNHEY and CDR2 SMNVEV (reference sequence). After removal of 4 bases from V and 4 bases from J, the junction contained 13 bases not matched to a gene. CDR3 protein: CASSYLGVQGASNEKLFF. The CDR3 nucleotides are TGTGCCAGCAGTTACTTGGGAGTACAGGGGGCTAGTAATGAAAAACTGTTTTTT. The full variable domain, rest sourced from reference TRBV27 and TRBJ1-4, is EAQVTQNPRYLITVTGKKLTVTCSQNMNHEYMSWYRQDPGLGLRQIYYSMNVEVTDKGDVPEGYKVSRKEKRNFPLILESPSPNQTSLYFCASSYLGVQGASNEKLFFGSGTQLSVL.

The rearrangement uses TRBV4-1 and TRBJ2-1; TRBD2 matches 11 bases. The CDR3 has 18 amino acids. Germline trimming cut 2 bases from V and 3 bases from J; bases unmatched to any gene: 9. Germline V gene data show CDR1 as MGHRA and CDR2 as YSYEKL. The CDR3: CASSQLSPGLADYNEQFF. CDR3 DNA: TGCGCCAGCAGCCAACTTAGTCCGGGACTAGCGGACTACAATGAGCAGTTCTTC.

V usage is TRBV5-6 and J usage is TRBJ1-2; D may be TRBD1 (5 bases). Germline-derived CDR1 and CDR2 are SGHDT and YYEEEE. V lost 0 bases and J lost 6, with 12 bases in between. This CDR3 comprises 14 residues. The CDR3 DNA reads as TGTGCCAGCAGCTTGGGGGACCCACGCCATGGCTACACCTTC. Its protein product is CASSLGDPRHGYTF. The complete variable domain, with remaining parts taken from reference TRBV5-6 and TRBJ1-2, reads DAGVTQSPTHLIKTRGQQVTLRCSPKSGHDTVSWYQQALGQGPQFIFQYYEEEERQRGNFPDRFSGHQFPNYSSELNVNALLLGDSALYLCASSLGDPRHGYTFGSGTRLTVV.

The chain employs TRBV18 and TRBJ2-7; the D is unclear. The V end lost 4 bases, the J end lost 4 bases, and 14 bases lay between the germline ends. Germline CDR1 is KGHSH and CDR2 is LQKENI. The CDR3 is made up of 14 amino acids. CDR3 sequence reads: CASSRASGGYEQYF. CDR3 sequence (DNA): TGTGCCAGCTCACGAGCCTCGGGCGGATACGAGCAGTACTTC.

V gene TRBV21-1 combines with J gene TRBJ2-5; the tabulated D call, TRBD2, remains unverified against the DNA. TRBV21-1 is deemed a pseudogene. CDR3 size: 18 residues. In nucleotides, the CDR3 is TGTGCCAGCAGCACGCCAAGGACTAGCGGGAGGACCTGGGAGACCCAGTACTTC. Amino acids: CASSTPRTSGRTWETQYF.

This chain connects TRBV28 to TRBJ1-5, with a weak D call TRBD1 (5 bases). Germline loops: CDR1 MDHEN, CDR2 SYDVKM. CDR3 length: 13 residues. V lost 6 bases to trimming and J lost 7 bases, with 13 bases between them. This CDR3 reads CASSQNRHQPQHF. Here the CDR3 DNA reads TGTGCCAGCAGCCAAAACAGGCACCAGCCCCAGCATTTT.

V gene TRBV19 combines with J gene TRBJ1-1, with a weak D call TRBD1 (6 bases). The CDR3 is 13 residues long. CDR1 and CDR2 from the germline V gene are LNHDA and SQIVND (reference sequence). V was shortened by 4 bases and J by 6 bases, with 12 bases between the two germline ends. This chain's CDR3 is CASSSHRDPEAFF. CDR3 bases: TGTGCCAGTAGTAGCCACAGGGACCCTGAAGCTTTCTTT.